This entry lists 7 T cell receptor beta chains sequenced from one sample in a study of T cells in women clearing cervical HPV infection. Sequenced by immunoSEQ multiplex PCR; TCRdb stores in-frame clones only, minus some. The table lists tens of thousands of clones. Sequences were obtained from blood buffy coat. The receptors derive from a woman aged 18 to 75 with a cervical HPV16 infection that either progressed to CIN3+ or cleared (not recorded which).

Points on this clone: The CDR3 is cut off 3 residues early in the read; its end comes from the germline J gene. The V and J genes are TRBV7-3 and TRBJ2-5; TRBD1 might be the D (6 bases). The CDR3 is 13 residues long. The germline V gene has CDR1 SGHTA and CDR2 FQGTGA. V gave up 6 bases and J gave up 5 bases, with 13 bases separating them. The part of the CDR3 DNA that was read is TGTGCCAGCAGTTCGACCCAGGGGGAGACC. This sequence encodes CASSSTQGET. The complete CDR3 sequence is CASSSTQGETQYF.

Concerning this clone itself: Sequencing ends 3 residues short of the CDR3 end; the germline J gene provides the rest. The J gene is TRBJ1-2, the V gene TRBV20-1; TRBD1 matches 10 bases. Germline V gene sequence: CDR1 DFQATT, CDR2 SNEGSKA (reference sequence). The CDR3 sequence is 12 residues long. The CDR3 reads CSAPGQGIGYTF. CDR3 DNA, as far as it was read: TGCAGTGCTCCGGGACAGGGGATAGGC.

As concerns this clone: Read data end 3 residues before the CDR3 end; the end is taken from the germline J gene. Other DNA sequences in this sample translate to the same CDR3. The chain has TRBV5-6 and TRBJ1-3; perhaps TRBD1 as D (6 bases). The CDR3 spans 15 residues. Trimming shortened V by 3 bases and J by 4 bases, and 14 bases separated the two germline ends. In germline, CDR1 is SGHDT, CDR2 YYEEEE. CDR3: CASSSLIGGGNTIYF. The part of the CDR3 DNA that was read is TGTGCCAGCAGCTCTCTGATAGGGGGAGGAAACACC.

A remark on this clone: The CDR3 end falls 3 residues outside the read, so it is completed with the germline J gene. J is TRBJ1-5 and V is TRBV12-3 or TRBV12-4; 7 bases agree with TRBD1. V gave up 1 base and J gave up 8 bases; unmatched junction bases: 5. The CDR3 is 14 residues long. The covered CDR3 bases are TGTGCCAGCAGTTTAGGGACAGGTGGAAAGCCC. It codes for CASSLGTGGKP. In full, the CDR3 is CASSLGTGGKPQHF.

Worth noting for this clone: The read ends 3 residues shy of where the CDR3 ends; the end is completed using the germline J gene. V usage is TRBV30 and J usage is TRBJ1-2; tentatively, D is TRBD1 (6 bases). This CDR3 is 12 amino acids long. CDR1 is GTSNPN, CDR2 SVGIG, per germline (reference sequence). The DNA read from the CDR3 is TGTGCCTGGTCCAGGGGAAACTACGAC. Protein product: CAWSRGNYD. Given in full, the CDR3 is CAWSRGNYDYTF.

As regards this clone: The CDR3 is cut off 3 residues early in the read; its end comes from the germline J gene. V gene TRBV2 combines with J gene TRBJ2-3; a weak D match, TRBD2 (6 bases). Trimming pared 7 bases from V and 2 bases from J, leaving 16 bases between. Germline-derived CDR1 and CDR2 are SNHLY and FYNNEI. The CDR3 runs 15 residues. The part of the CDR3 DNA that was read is TGTGCCAGCACCGAAAGCCTAGCGACCACAGATACG. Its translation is CASTESLATTDT. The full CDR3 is CASTESLATTDTQYF.

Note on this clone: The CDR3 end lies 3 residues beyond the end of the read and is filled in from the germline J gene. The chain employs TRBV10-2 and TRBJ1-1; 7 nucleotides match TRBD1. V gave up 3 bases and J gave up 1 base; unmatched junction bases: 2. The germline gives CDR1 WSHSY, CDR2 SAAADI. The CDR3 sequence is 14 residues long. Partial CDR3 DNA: TGCGCCAGCAGTGACACAGGGGAGAACACTGAA. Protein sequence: CASSDTGENTE. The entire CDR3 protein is CASSDTGENTEAFF.